The 23 T cell receptor beta chains reported below all come from one sample, sequenced in a study of blood T cell repertoires in COVID-19. Here immunoSEQ multiplex PCR was the method, and the copy in TCRdb shows in-frame clones only, minus some. This sample has about 200,000 clones; roughly nine tenths occur once, and the top ten carry 2% to 2.5%. The sequenced sample was peripheral blood. The source of these receptors is a woman aged 45 to 65 with acute or convalescent COVID-19.

The chain carries TRBV27 and TRBJ2-3; 13 nucleotides line up with TRBD2. The trim removed 5 bases at V and 4 bases at J, leaving 9 bases unmatched. This CDR3 has 17 residues. Germline-derived CDR1 and CDR2 are MNHEY and SMNVEV (reference sequence). The CDR3 reads CASSPGTSGVFADTQYF. The CDR3 DNA follows: TGTGCCAGCAGTCCAGGGACTAGCGGGGTGTTTGCAGATACGCAGTATTTT.

This chain links TRBV13 with TRBJ2-3, with D possibly being TRBD2 (6 bases). The V end was cut by 4 bases, the J end by 1 base, with 18 bases between. Per the germline V gene, CDR1 is PRHDT and CDR2 is FYEKMQ (reference sequence). CDR3 size: 17 residues. As DNA, the CDR3 is TGTGCCAGCAGCTCGTGGGCGGTGTCTAGCGGCACAGATACGCAGTATTTT. Translation gives CASSSWAVSSGTDTQYF.

V and J are TRBV18 and TRBJ2-5, with 7 bases aligning to TRBD1. The CDR3 length is 15 residues. Per germline, CDR1 KGHSH and CDR2 LQKENI. After removal of 6 bases from V and 1 base from J, the junction contained 8 bases not matched to a gene. CDR3 protein: CASSDGDSFQETQYF. In DNA, the CDR3 is TGTGCCAGCTCGGATGGGGACAGCTTCCAAGAGACCCAGTACTTC.

The J gene is TRBJ1-5, the V gene TRBV2; 7 bases agree with TRBD1. CDR1 is SNHLY, CDR2 FYNNEI, per germline. The CDR3 consists of 14 residues. The V gene end was trimmed by 6 bases and the J gene end by 11 bases; junction bases not matched to a gene: 13. The CDR3 region has the DNA TGTGCCAGCAGCCGACTAACAGGGGTTGAGTCCCAGCATTTT. Protein: CASSRLTGVESQHF.

The gene calls are TRBV18 and TRBJ2-1, with 9 bases lining up with TRBD2. CDR1 is KGHSH and CDR2 is LQKENI in the germline V gene. The CDR3 sequence is 16 residues long. The junction had 2 bases not matched to a gene; V was cut back by 2 bases and J by 0 bases. The DNA of the CDR3 is TGTGCCAGCTCACCAGCGGGGGGGCCCTCCTACAATGAGCAGTTCTTC. This codes for CASSPAGGPSYNEQFF.

The gene calls are TRBV6-6 and TRBJ1-2, with D uncertain. This CDR3 has 16 residues. Germline CDR1 MNHNY, CDR2 SVGAGI (reference sequence). With 0 bases removed from V and 6 bases from J, the gap between germline ends came to 17 bases. CDR3 in amino acids: CASSYSTMGSRDGYTF. The CDR3 DNA follows: TGTGCCAGCAGTTACTCGACGATGGGCTCGCGGGATGGCTACACCTTC.

The CDR3 is CSASRTGTTGELFF. The CDR3 DNA reads as TGCAGTGCTAGTAGGACAGGAACCACCGGGGAGCTGTTTTTT. The genes are TRBV20-1 and TRBJ2-2; 7 nucleotides line up with TRBD1. V was pared by 3 bases and J by 4 bases, with 5 bases of the junction left unmatched. There are 14 residues in the CDR3. Germline CDR1 and CDR2: DFQATT and SNEGSKA (reference sequence).

V is TRBV19 and J is TRBJ2-2; 8 positions agree with TRBD1. Germline V CDR1 and CDR2: LNHDA, SQIVND (reference sequence). This CDR3 region has 14 residues. V gave up 5 bases and J gave up 6 bases; unmatched junction bases: 5. The CDR3 DNA is TGTGCCAGTAGTCAGGGGGCCTTCGCCGGGGAGCTGTTTTTT. As protein: CASSQGAFAGELFF.

This sequence joins TRBV10-2 and TRBJ1-4; D call uncertain. The CDR3 length is 14 residues. The germline gives CDR1 WSHSY, CDR2 SAAADI. The V end lost 1 base, the J end lost 0 bases, and 3 bases lay between the germline ends. The CDR3 DNA is TGCGCCAGCAGTGAGTTAGCAACTAATGAAAAACTGTTTTTT. It specifies CASSELATNEKLFF.

This clone appeared a few times. The rearrangement links TRBV5-1 to TRBJ1-3, with 11 bases fitting TRBD1. This CDR3 is built from 17 residues. Unmatched junction bases numbered 8, after V lost 2 bases and J lost 4 bases. Looked up from germline, CDR1 is SGHRS and CDR2 is YFSETQ. CDR3 nucleotides: TGCGCCAGCAGCTTCACCGGGGACAGGGGGGCCGGAAACACCATATATTTT. Protein sequence: CASSFTGDRGAGNTIYF.

The genes are TRBV18 and TRBJ2-7, with 8 bases that match TRBD2. The CDR3 contains 14 residues. The V and J ends lost 6 bases and 2 bases, in that order; junction bases with no gene match: 6. CDR1 and CDR2 from the germline V gene are KGHSH and LQKENI. CDR3 amino acids: CASSYTSGAYEQYF. The CDR3 DNA reads as TGTGCCAGCTCGTACACTAGCGGTGCCTACGAGCAGTACTTC.

This clone showed up just a few times. The chain links TRBV7-8 to TRBJ1-6, with TRBD1 as a possible D gene (5 bases). Germline CDR1 and CDR2: SGHVS and FQNEAQ. Trimming removed 0 bases at V and 7 bases at J, with 13 bases between. This CDR3 comprises 16 residues. CDR3 nucleotides: TGTGCCAGCAGCTTAGCGTCAGGGTCCCTGAATTCACCCCTCCACTTT. It codes for CASSLASGSLNSPLHF.

The chain joins TRBV11-2 to TRBJ2-1; 13 nucleotides agree with TRBD2. The junction had 6 bases not matched to a gene; V was cut back by 3 bases and J by 4 bases. The CDR3 consists of 17 residues. Per the germline V gene, CDR1 is SGHAT and CDR2 is FQNNGV. For the CDR3, the DNA is TGTGCCAGCAGCTTGCCCGGGACTAGCGGGATATACAATGAGCAGTTCTTC. It codes for CASSLPGTSGIYNEQFF.

In nucleotides, the CDR3 is TGTGCCAGCTCACGAGATCCCGGGGGAACCCCTTATAATTCACCCCTCCACTTT. Protein: CASSRDPGGTPYNSPLHF. This chain connects TRBV18 to TRBJ1-6, with D maybe TRBD1 (5 bases). Germline lookup yields CDR1 KGHSH and CDR2 LQKENI. The CDR3 totals 18 residues. The ends were cut back, 4 bases at V and 4 bases at J, with 20 bases in the middle.

The rearrangement links TRBV6-5 to TRBJ1-2; no definite D call. The CDR3 consists of 16 residues. CDR1 is MNHEY, CDR2 SVGAGI, per germline. Between the trimmed V and J ends, which lost 0 bases and 0 bases, there was a span of 11 bases. For the CDR3, the DNA is TGTGCCAGCAGTTACTCGTTACAGTCATCTAACTATGGCTACACCTTC. As protein: CASSYSLQSSNYGYTF.

This chain links TRBV28 with TRBJ2-1; weak D call: TRBD1 (7 bases). Between the trimmed V and J ends, which lost 3 bases and 3 bases, there was a span of 18 bases. The germline V gene has CDR1 MDHEN and CDR2 SYDVKM. The CDR3 loop spans 17 amino acids. The CDR3 DNA reads TGTGCCAGCAGTTTGCCCTACCAGGGGGGACGCTACAATGAGCAGTTCTTC. Its protein product is CASSLPYQGGRYNEQFF. Based on the CDR3 plus reference TRBV28 and TRBJ2-1, the full variable domain is DVKVTQSSRYLVKRTGEKVFLECVQDMDHENMFWYRQDPGLGLRLIYFSYDVKMKEKGDIPEGYSVSREKKERFSLILESASTNQTSMYLCASSLPYQGGRYNEQFFGPGTRLTVL.

V is TRBV7-2 and J is TRBJ2-2, with TRBD2 matching 7 bases. Per the germline V gene, CDR1 is SGHTA and CDR2 is FQGNSA. The CDR3 sequence is 15 residues long. With V trimmed by 7 bases and J by 6 bases, 11 bases remained unmatched. CDR3 amino acids: CASTSRGSLPGELFF. The CDR3 region has the DNA TGTGCCAGCACCTCTCGCGGGAGCCTCCCCGGGGAGCTGTTTTTT.

The rearrangement joins TRBV6-5 to TRBJ1-2, with TRBD1 as a possible D gene (6 bases). Per the germline V gene, CDR1 is MNHEY and CDR2 is SVGAGI. The CDR3 runs 13 residues. The germline V and J ends were trimmed by 2 bases and 2 bases, with 6 bases remaining between them. The CDR3 loop is CASSYDRNYGYTF. As DNA, the CDR3 is TGTGCCAGCAGTTACGACAGGAACTATGGCTACACCTTC.

The rearrangement links TRBV3-1 (or the pseudogene TRBV3-2) to TRBJ2-1, with 10 bases identical to TRBD2. This CDR3 spans 19 amino acids. In germline, CDR1 is LGHDT, CDR2 YNNKEL (reference sequence). The V segment lost 4 bases and the J segment 6 bases; nucleotides outside the gene matches: 18. Written as DNA, the CDR3 is TGTGCCAGCAGCCGCACTTTTAGGACAGCGGGAGGGCTGGGCAATGAGCAGTTCTTC. Translation: CASSRTFRTAGGLGNEQFF.

This chain uses TRBV9 with TRBJ2-7; 8 bases are shared with TRBD1. From germline, CDR1 is SGDLS and CDR2 YYNGEE. V dropped 1 base and J dropped 2; count of bases not matched to a gene: 5. The CDR3 spans 15 residues. In nucleotides, the CDR3 is TGTGCCAGCAGCGTACAACCGGGACAGGCCTACGAGCAGTACTTC. Protein product: CASSVQPGQAYEQYF.

This chain links TRBV11-3 with TRBJ2-7, with 8 bases fitting TRBD2. The CDR3 runs 15 residues. CDR1 is SGHNT and CDR2 is YENEEA in the germline V gene. Trimming took 1 base from V and 5 from J; bases not matched to a gene: 7. The CDR3 here is CASSLAFAGGDEQYF. In DNA form, the CDR3 reads TGTGCCAGCAGCTTAGCGTTTGCGGGGGGTGACGAGCAGTACTTC. Full variable domain (outside the CDR3, taken from reference TRBV11-3 and TRBJ2-7): EAGVVQSPRYKIIEKKQPVAFWCNPISGHNTLYWYLQNLGQGPELLIRYENEEAVDDSQLPKDRFSAERLKGVDSTLKIQPAELGDSAVYLCASSLAFAGGDEQYFGPGTRLTVT.

The chain employs TRBV5-6 and TRBJ2-3, with D maybe TRBD2 (6 bases). Germline lookup yields CDR1 SGHDT and CDR2 YYEEEE. V was cut by 0 bases and J by 4 bases, with 15 bases left in between. The CDR3 has 16 amino acids. CDR3 sequence (DNA): TGTGCCAGCAGCTTGGTGGGCGGGACCAACTCAGATACGCAGTATTTT. Its translation: CASSLVGGTNSDTQYF. The whole variable domain, filled in from reference TRBV5-6 and TRBJ2-3, reads DAGVTQSPTHLIKTRGQQVTLRCSPKSGHDTVSWYQQALGQGPQFIFQYYEEEERQRGNFPDRFSGHQFPNYSSELNVNALLLGDSALYLCASSLVGGTNSDTQYFGPGTRLTVL.

The chain employs TRBV18 and TRBJ1-1; D is possibly TRBD1 (5 bases). The V gene's germline CDR1 is KGHSH and CDR2 LQKENI. V was pared by 0 bases and J by 5 bases, with 16 bases between. The CDR3 runs to 16 residues. The CDR3 sequence is CASSPPLRQRITEAFF. The CDR3, as DNA: TGTGCCAGCTCACCACCATTGAGACAGCGAATAACTGAAGCTTTCTTT.